The present entry profiles one TCR beta chain with its context. The sample comes from a study of blood T cell repertoires in COVID-19. Study background: Acute and convalescent COVID-19 samples came from the United States, Italy and Spain. The analysed material was cDNA or gDNA that came from T cells, B-cell-depleted T cells, or PBMCs.

Study processing details: The assay estimated nucleated cells by amplifying reference gene primers. Profiled with immunoSEQ multiplex PCR; TCRdb holds only in-frame clones, not every one. Clone size and V and J calls were adopted from that table, with D and trimming inferred from the DNA. The sample consists of over 130,000 clones, approximately 85% of them appearing once. Sequences were obtained from peripheral blood. The sequence derives from a man in his fifties or sixties with acute or convalescent COVID-19.

CDR3 nucleotide sequence: TGTGCCACCAGTGATTCCCCTAGCGGGAGCTTATATGAGCAGTTCTTC. The encoded protein is CATSDSPSGSLYEQFF. The chain employs TRBV24-1 and TRBJ2-1; 10 bases map to TRBD2. The CDR3 consists of 16 residues. From germline, CDR1 is KGHDR and CDR2 SFDVKD. J lost 8 bases, V lost 2 bases, and 8 bases had no gene match.